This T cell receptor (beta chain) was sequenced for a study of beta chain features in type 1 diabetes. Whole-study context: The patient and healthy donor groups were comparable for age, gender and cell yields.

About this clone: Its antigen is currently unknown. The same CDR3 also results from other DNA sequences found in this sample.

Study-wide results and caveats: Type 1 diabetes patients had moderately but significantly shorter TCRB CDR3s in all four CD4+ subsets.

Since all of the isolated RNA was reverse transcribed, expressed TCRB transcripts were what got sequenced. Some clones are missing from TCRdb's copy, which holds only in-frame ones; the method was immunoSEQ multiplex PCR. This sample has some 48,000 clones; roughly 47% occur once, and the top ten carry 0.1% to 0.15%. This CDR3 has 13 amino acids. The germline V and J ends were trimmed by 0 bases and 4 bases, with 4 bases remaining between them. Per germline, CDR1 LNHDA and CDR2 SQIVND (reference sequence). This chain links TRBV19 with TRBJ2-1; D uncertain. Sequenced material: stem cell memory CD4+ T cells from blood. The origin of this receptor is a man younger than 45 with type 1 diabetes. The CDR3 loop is CASSIDPYNEQFF. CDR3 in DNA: TGTGCCAGTAGTATAGACCCGTACAATGAGCAGTTCTTC. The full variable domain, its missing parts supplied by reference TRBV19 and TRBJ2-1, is DGGITQSPKYLFRKEGQNVTLSCEQNLNHDAMYWYRQDPGQGLRLIYYSQIVNDFQKGDIAEGYSVSREKKESFPLTVTSAQKNPTAFYLCASSIDPYNEQFFGPGTRLTVL.